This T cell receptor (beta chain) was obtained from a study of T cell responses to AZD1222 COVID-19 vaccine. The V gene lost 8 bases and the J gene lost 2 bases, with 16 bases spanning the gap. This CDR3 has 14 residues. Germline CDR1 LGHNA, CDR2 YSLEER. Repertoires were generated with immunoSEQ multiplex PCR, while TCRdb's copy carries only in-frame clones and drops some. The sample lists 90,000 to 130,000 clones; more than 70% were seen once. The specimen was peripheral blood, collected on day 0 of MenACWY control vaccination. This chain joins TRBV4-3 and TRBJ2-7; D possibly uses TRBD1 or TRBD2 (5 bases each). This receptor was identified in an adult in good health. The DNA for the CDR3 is TGCGCCAGCCCTCCGAGGCAGGGACCCTACGAGCAGTACTTC. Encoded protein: CASPPRQGPYEQYF.